Shown below are 4 T cell receptor beta chains from a single sample sequenced in a study of OX40 agonist ivuxolimab in advanced cancers. This table comes from immunoSEQ multiplex PCR, and its TCRdb copy is limited to in-frame clones, with some not included. The table shows about 83,000 clones, with around 90% occurring only once. Sequenced here: CD4+ or CD8+ T cells sorted from blood, sampled in a trial of the OX40 agonist ivuxolimab. These receptors were taken from an adult with an advanced solid tumor such as melanoma, head and neck, liver or kidney cancer.

The chain employs TRBV15 and TRBJ2-1; 8 bases are a match to TRBD1. The CDR3 length is 16 residues. The V gene's germline CDR1 is LNHNV and CDR2 YYDKDF (reference sequence). V lost 9 bases and J lost 0; bases outside the gene matches: 10. CDR3 nucleotides: TGTGCCACTAGAGCCGGGACAGGCAACTCCTACAATGAGCAGTTCTTC. Protein sequence: CATRAGTGNSYNEQFF.

The chain employs TRBV5-8 and TRBJ2-1, with 9 bases matching TRBD2. With 4 bases clipped from V and 6 bases from J, the junction kept 11 bases outside the gene matches. This CDR3 region has 16 residues. Germline V gene sequence: CDR1 SGHTS, CDR2 YDEGEE. As DNA, the CDR3 is TGTGCCAGCAGCACAAGCGGGACTAGCCCCGCCAATGAGCAGTTCTTC. Translating gives CASSTSGTSPANEQFF.

V is TRBV6-1 and J is TRBJ2-1, with a tentative D call TRBD1 (7 bases). The ends were cut back, 6 bases at V and 4 bases at J, with 16 bases in the middle. The CDR3 contains 15 residues. Germline V gene sequence: CDR1 MNHNS, CDR2 SASEGT. CDR3 nucleotide sequence: TGTGCCAGCAGGGGCGGGACAGTTATGTACAATGAGCAGTTCTTC. This encodes CASRGGTVMYNEQFF.

This clone was detected only once. The gene calls are TRBV28 and TRBJ2-7, with D perhaps matching TRBD1 or TRBD2 (6 bases each). Trimming removed 5 bases from V and 6 bases from J, with 23 bases in between. The germline V gene has CDR1 MDHEN and CDR2 SYDVKM. The CDR3 is 16 residues long. The chain's CDR3 is CASSPDGERGAFEQYF. The DNA for the CDR3 is TGTGCCAGCAGTCCCGATGGAGAGAGGGGGGCATTCGAGCAGTACTTC.